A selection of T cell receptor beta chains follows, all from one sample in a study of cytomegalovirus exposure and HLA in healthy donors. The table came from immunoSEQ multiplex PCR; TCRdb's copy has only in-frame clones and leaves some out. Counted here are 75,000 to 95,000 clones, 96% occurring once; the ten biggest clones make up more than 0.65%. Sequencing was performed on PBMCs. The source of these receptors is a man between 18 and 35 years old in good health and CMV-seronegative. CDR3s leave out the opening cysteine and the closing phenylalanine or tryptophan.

CDR3 protein: ASSLGRLAGDTGELF
V gene: TRBV19
CDR3 length: 15
J gene: TRBJ2-2

CDR3 protein: ASSLWRDSYGYT
V gene: TRBV13
CDR3 length: 12
J gene: TRBJ1-2

CDR3 protein: ASSPGGGLYYGYT
V gene: TRBV6-1
CDR3 length: 13
J gene: TRBJ1-2

CDR3 protein: ASRISGQLNTEAF
V gene: TRBV6-5
CDR3 length: 13
J gene: TRBJ1-1

CDR3 protein: ASKPGQSSYEQY
V gene: TRBV10-2
CDR3 length: 12
J gene: TRBJ2-7

CDR3 protein: ASSLGNPANGYT
V gene: TRBV5-6
CDR3 length: 12
J gene: TRBJ1-2

CDR3 protein: ASSIFGSNQPQH
V gene: TRBV19
CDR3 length: 12
J gene: TRBJ1-5

CDR3 protein: ASSRTSGPQLGNEQF
V gene: TRBV5-1
CDR3 length: 15
J gene: TRBJ2-1

CDR3 protein: ASRQVPSNEQF
V gene: TRBV5-1
CDR3 length: 11
J gene: TRBJ2-1

CDR3 protein: ASSDMLTGELF
V gene: TRBV19
CDR3 length: 11
J gene: TRBJ2-2

CDR3 protein: ASSYSQGSHMGYT
V gene: TRBV6-5
CDR3 length: 13
J gene: TRBJ1-2

CDR3 protein: ASSPGDGFEQY
V gene: TRBV7-9
CDR3 length: 11
J gene: TRBJ2-7

CDR3 protein: ASSIGRGNEKLF
V gene: TRBV19
CDR3 length: 12
J gene: TRBJ1-4

CDR3 protein: ASSEWTSVGNEQF
V gene: TRBV25-1
CDR3 length: 13
J gene: TRBJ2-1

CDR3 protein: ASREGGTEAF
V gene: TRBV27
CDR3 length: 10
J gene: TRBJ1-1

CDR3 protein: ASSSYSGRARNEQF
V gene: TRBV5-1
CDR3 length: 14
J gene: TRBJ2-1

CDR3 protein: ASSRREGTDTQY
V gene: TRBV9
CDR3 length: 12
J gene: TRBJ2-3

CDR3 protein: ASSEDPHPGMNTEAF
V gene: TRBV6-1
CDR3 length: 15
J gene: TRBJ1-1

CDR3 protein: ASSSLTMANTYNEQF
V gene: TRBV7-8
CDR3 length: 15
J gene: TRBJ2-1

CDR3 protein: ATGAVNEKLF
V gene: TRBV5-1
CDR3 length: 10
J gene: TRBJ1-4

CDR3 protein: ASEREASGMSDEQF
V gene: TRBV6-4
CDR3 length: 14
J gene: TRBJ2-1

CDR3 protein: ASSPGSGNYEQY
V gene: TRBV5-1
CDR3 length: 12
J gene: TRBJ2-7

CDR3 protein: ASSRRGVAGSTDTQY
V gene: TRBV27
CDR3 length: 15
J gene: TRBJ2-3

CDR3 protein: ASIGGPTEAF
V gene: TRBV19
CDR3 length: 10
J gene: TRBJ1-1

CDR3 protein: ASSLAGAIETQY
V gene: TRBV5-4
CDR3 length: 12
J gene: TRBJ2-5

CDR3 protein: SVQVETQY
V gene: TRBV29-1
CDR3 length: 8
J gene: TRBJ2-5

CDR3 protein: ASSSRTGDYNEQF
V gene: TRBV5-1
CDR3 length: 13
J gene: TRBJ2-1

CDR3 protein: ASRFSRRAGVRTQY
V gene: TRBV5-1
CDR3 length: 14
J gene: TRBJ2-5